Below, one T cell receptor (beta chain) is given with its context. The data originate from a study of CD8+CD57+ T cells in acquired aplastic anemia. Trimming removed 6 bases at V and 4 bases at J, with 15 bases between. The CDR3 runs 13 residues. Germline V gene lookup returns CDR1 SQVTM and CDR2 ANQGSEA. It was genomic DNA that served as the template for profiling TCR beta VDJ and CDR3. TCRdb ran MiXCR on the reads and lists one entry per CDR3 protein. This table holds some 190,000 distinct CDR3 sequences, 40% to 55% found once. The source is a human donor in good health. Source material: sorted CD4+, CD8+, or CD8+CD57+ T cells (not recorded which) from PBMCs. This chain joins TRBV29-1 and TRBJ2-5, with a possible D match to TRBD1 (6 bases). The CDR3 region has the DNA TGCAGCGTACTGGGGGCCGTTGGAGAGACCCAGTACTTC. Translated, it gives CSVLGAVGETQYF.